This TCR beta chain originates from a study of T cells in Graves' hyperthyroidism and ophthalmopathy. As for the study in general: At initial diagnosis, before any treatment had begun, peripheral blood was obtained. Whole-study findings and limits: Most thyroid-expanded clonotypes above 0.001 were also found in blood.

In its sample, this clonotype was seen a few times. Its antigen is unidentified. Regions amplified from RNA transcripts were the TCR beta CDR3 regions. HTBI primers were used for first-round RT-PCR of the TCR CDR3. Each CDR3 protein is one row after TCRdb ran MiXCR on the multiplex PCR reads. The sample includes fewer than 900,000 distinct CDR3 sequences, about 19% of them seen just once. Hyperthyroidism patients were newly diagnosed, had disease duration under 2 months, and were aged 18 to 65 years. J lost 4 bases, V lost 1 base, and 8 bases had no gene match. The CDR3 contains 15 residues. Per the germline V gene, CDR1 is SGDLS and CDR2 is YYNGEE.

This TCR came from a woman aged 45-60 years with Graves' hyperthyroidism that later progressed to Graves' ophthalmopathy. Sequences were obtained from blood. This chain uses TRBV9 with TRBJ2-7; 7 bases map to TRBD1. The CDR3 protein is CASSVTDRASYEQYF. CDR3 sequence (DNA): TGTGCCAGCAGCGTAACAGACAGGGCCTCTTACGAGCAGTACTTC.